This TCR beta chain is drawn from a study of T cell responses to AZD1222 COVID-19 vaccine. Note on this clone: Its antigen is as yet unknown.

CDR1 ENHRY and CDR2 SYGVKD come from the germline V gene. This CDR3 is built from 15 residues. V was pared by 6 bases and J by 2 bases, with 7 bases of the junction left unmatched. Findings and caveats of the study: Without day 14 samples, only post-peak T cell repertoires were studied. Regions left unmutated in variants are reportedly the target of nearly half of spike-specific TCRs. Spike-specific TCRs gained breadth and depth after people received two AZD1222 doses. It was only a handful of AZD1222 recipients who were seropositive at baseline.

Data came from immunoSEQ multiplex PCR; TCRdb stores just in-frame clones and leaves some out. The sample lists 65,000 to 80,000 clones, around four fifths occurring once. V is TRBV10-3 and J is TRBJ1-5; 7 nucleotides agree with TRBD1. The sample here was peripheral blood, taken 28 days after the second AZD1222 dose. The receptor's source is an adult who received the AZD1222 COVID-19 vaccine. The CDR3 loop is CAISPGTERNQPQHF. CDR3 DNA sequence: TGTGCCATCAGCCCCGGGACAGAGCGCAATCAGCCCCAGCATTTT.